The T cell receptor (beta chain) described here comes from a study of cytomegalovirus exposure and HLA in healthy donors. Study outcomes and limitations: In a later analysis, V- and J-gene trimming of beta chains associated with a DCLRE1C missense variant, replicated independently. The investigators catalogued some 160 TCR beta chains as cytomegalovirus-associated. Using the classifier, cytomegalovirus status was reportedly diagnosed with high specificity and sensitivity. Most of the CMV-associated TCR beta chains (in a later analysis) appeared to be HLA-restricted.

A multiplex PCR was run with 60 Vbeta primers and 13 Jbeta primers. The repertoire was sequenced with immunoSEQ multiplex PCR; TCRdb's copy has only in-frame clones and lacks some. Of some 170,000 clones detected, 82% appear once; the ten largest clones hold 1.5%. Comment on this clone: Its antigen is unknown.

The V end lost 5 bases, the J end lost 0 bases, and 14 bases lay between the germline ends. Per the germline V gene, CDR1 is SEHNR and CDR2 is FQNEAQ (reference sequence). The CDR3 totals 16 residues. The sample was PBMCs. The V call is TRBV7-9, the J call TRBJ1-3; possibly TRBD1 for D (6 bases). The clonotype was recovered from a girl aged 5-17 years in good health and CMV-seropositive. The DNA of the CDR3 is TGTGCCAGCAGCCTAGGACAGCCGAGCTCTGGAAACACCATATATTTT. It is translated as CASSLGQPSSGNTIYF. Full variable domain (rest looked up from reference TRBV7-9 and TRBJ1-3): DTGVSQNPRHKITKRGQNVTFRCDPISEHNRLYWYRQTLGQGPEFLTYFQNEAQLEKSRLLSDRFSAERPKGSFSTLEIQRTEQGDSAMYLCASSLGQPSSGNTIYFGEGSWLTVV.